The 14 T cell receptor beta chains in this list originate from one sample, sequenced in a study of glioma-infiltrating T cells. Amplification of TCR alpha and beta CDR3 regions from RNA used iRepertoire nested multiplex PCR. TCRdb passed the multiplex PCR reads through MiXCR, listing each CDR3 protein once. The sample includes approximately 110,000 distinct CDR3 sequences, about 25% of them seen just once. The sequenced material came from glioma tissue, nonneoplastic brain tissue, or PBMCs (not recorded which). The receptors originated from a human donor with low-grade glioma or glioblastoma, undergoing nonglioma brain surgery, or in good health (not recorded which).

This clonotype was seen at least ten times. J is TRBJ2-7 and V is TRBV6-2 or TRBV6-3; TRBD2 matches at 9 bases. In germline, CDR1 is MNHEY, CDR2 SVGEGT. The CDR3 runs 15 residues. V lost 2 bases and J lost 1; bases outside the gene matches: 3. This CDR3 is CASSYKREASYEQYF. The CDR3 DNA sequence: TGTGCCAGCAGTTACAAGCGGGAGGCATCCTACGAGCAGTACTTC.

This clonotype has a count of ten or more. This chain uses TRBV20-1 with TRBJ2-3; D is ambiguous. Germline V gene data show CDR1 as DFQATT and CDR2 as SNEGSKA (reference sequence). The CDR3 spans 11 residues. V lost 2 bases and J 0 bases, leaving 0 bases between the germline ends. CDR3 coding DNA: TGCAGTGCTAGAAGCACAGATACGCAGTATTTT. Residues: CSARSTDTQYF.

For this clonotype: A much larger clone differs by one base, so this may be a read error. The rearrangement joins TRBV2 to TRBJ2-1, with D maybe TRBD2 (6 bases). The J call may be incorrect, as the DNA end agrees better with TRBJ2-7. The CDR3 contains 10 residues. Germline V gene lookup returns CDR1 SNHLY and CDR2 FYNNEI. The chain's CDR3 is CASGGNEQYF. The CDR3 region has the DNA TGTGCCAGCGGGGGGAATGAGCAGTACTTC.

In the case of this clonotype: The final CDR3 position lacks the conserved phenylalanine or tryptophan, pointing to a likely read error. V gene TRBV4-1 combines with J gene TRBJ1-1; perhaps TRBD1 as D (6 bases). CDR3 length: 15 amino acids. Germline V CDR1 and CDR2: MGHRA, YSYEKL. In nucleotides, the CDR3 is TGCGCCAACAGCCAGGGCGGGGGCATGAACACTGAAGCTTTCTCT. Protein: CANSQGGGMNTEAFS.

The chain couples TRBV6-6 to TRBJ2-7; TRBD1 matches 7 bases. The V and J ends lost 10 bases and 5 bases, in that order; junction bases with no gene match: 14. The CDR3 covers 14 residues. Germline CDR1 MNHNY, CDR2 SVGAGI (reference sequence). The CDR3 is CAISYSTGANEQYF. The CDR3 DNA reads TGTGCCATTAGTTACTCAACAGGGGCTAACGAGCAGTACTTC.

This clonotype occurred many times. CDR3 sequence (DNA): TGTGCCAGCAGGCCCGGGCGCAGGGGGCACACTGAAGCTTTCTTT. Translation: CASRPGRRGHTEAFF. The J gene is TRBJ1-1, the V gene TRBV27; 8 nucleotides line up with TRBD1. V trimming: 6 bases; J trimming: 3 bases; junction bases outside the gene matches: 9. CDR1 and CDR2 from the germline V gene are MNHEY and SMNVEV (reference sequence). This CDR3 has 15 residues.

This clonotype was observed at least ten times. The CDR3 DNA is TGTGCCAGCAGTAGGTACAATGAGCAGTTCTTC. Amino acids: CASSRYNEQFF. V is TRBV6-2 or TRBV6-3 and J is TRBJ2-1; D remains unclear. CDR1 and CDR2 (germline): MNHEY, SVGEGT. The CDR3 runs to 11 residues. With 5 bases removed from V and 4 bases from J, the gap between germline ends came to 3 bases.

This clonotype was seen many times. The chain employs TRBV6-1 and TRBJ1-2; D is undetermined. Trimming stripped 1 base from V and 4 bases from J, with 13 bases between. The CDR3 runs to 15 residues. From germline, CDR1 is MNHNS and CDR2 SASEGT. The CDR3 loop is CASSEDGRQFYGYTF. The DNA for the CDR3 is TGTGCCAGCAGTGAAGACGGCAGGCAGTTCTATGGCTACACCTTC.

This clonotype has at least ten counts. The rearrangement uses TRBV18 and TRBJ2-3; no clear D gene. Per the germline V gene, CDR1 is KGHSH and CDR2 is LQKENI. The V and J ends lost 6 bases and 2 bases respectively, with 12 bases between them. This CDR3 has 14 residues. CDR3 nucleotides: TGTGCCAGCTCTCGACCCGGGCCCACAGATACGCAGTATTTT. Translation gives CASSRPGPTDTQYF.

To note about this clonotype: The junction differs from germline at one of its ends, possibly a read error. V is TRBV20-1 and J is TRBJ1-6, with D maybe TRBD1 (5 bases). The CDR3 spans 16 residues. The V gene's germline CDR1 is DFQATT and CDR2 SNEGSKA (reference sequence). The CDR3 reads CSAIIAPGTANSPLHF. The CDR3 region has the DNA TGTAGTGCTATAATTGCCCCCGGGACGGCTAATTCACCCCTCCACTTT.

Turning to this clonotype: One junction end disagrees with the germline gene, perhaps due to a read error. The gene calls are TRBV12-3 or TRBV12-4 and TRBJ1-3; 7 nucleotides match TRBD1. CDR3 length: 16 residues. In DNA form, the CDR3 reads TGTGCCAGCAGCAAACAGGGGACGAGCTCTGGAAACACCATATGTTTT. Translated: CASSKQGTSSGNTICF.

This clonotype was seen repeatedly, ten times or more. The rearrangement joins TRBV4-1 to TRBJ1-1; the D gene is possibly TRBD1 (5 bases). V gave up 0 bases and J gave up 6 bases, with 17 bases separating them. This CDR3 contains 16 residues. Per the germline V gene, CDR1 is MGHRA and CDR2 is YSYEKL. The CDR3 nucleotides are TGCGCCAGCAGCCAAGAGGGGGGGAAAAGAATGTCTGAAGCTTTCTTT. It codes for CASSQEGGKRMSEAFF.

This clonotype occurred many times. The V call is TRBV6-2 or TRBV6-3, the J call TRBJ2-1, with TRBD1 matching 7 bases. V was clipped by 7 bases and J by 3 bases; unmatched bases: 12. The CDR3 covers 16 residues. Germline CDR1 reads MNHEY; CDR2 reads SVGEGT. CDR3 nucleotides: TGTGCCAGCATCCAAACCCCGGGACAGCACTACAATGAGCAGTTCTTC. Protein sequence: CASIQTPGQHYNEQFF.

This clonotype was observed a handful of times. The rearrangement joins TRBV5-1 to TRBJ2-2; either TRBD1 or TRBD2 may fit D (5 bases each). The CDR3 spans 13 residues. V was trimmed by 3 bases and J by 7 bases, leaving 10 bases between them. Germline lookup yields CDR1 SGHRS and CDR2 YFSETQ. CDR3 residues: CASSSGTGGELFF. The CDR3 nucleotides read TGCGCCAGCAGCTCAGGGACGGGCGGGGAGCTGTTTTTT.